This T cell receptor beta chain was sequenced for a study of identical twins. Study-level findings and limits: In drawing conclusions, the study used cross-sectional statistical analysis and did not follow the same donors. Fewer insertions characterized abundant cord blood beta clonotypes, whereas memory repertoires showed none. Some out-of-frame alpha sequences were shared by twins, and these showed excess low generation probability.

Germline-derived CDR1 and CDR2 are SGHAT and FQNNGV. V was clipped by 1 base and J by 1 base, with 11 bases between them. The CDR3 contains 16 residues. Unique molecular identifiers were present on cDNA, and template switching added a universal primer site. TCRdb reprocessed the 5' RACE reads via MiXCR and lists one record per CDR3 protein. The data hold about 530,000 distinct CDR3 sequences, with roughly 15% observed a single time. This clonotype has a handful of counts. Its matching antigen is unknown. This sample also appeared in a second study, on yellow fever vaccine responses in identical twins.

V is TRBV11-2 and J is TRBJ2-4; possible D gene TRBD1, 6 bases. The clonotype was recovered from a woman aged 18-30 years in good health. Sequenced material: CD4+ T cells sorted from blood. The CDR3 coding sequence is TGTGCCAGCAGCTTAGCCGGACAGCAGGCCAAAAACATTCAGTACTTC. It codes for CASSLAGQQAKNIQYF.